The following is a T cell receptor beta chain sequence with its context. Sequencing used immunoSEQ multiplex PCR; TCRdb keeps in-frame clones, though not all of them. The data contain approximately 76,000 clones, roughly 97% of them singletons. This record comes from a study of technical replicates of blood from a handful of donors. The CDR3 is 15 amino acids. V shed 1 base and J 4 bases; nucleotides not matched to a gene: 6. Germline V lookup: CDR1 MNHNS, CDR2 SASEGT. The sample comprised T cells isolated from PBMCs. This TCR derives from a human donor in good health. The rearrangement uses TRBV6-1 and TRBJ1-2; 7 nucleotides agree with TRBD1. The CDR3 is CASSEDGGGFYGYTF. DNA of the CDR3: TGTGCCAGCAGTGAAGATGGAGGGGGCTTCTATGGCTACACCTTC.